The present T cell receptor beta chain was sequenced within a study of lymphopenia after photon versus proton radiotherapy. Broader study findings: A bigger post-nadir fall in TCR diversity correlated inversely with survival time in deceased patients. Post-nadir diversity loss with photons came from oligoclonal expansion, particularly CD8+ Temra cells. Under photons, naive T cells and diversity fell while effector/memory populations rose.

Sequencing was performed with immunoSEQ multiplex PCR; in TCRdb, only in-frame clones are kept and a portion is missing. The table shows about 19,000 clones, with about nine tenths occurring only once. From germline, CDR1 is KGHSH and CDR2 LQKENI. CDR3 length equals 16 residues. Between the trimmed V and J ends, which lost 2 bases and 5 bases, there was a span of 16 bases. Notes on this clone: Its antigen remains unknown.

The source material was peripheral blood, sampled from a patient treated with photon-based radiotherapy. J is TRBJ2-1 and V is TRBV18, with D hard to call. The source of this sequence is a man aged 55-75 years with pancreatic cancer. The CDR3, as DNA: TGTGCCAGCTCACCAGCCCAGAAAAGCACCGACAATGAGCAGTTCTTC. Amino acids: CASSPAQKSTDNEQFF. Filled out from reference TRBV18 and TRBJ2-1, the complete variable domain reads NAGVMQNPRHLVRRRGQEARLRCSPMKGHSHVYWYRQLPEEGLKFMVYLQKENIIDESGMPKERFSAEFPKEGPSILRIQQVVRGDSAAYFCASSPAQKSTDNEQFFGPGTRLTVL.